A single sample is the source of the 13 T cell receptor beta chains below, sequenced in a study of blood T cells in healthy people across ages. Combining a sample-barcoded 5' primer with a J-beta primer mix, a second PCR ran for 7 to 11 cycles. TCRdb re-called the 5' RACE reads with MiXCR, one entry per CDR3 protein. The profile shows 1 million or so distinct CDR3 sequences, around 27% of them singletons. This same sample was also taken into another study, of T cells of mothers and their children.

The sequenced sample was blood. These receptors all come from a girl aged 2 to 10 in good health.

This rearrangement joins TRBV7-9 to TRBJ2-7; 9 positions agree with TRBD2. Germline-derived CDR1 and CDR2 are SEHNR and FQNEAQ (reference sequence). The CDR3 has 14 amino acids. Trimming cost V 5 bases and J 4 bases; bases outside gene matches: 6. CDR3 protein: CASSTLSGSYEQYF. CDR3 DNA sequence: TGTGCCAGCAGCACCCTTAGCGGGAGTTACGAGCAGTACTTC.

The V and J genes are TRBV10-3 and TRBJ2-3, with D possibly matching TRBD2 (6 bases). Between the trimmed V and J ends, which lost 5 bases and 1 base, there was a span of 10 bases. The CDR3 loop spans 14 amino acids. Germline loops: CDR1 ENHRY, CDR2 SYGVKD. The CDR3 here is CAISLAVRTDTQYF. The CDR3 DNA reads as TGTGCCATCAGTTTAGCGGTCCGCACAGATACGCAGTATTTT.

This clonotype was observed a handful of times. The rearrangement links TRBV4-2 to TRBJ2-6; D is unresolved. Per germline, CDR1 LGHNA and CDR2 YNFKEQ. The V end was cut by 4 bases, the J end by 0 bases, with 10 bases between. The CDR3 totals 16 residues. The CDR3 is CASSPSSSSGANVLTF. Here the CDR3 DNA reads TGTGCCAGCAGCCCAAGTAGCAGCTCTGGGGCCAACGTCCTGACTTTC.

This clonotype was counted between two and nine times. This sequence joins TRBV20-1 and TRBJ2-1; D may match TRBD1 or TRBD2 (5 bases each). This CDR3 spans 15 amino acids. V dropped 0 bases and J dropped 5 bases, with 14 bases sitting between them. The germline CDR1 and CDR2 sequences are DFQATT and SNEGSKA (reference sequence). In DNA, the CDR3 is TGCAGTGCTAGAGATTTCCAGGGAGCCAACAATGAGCAGTTCTTC. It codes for CSARDFQGANNEQFF.

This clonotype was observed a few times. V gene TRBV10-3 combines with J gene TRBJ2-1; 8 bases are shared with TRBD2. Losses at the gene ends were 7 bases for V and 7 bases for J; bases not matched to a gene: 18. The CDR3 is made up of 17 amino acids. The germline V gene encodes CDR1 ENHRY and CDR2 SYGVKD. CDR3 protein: CAITWGLAGGSGNEQFF. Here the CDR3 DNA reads TGTGCCATCACTTGGGGTTTGGCGGGAGGATCGGGGAATGAGCAGTTCTTC.

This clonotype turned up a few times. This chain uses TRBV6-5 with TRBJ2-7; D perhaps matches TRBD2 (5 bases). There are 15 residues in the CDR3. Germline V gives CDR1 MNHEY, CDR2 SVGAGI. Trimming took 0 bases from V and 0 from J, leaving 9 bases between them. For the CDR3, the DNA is TGTGCCAGCAGTTACTCCGGGGTAAGCTCCTACGAGCAGTACTTC. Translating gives CASSYSGVSSYEQYF.

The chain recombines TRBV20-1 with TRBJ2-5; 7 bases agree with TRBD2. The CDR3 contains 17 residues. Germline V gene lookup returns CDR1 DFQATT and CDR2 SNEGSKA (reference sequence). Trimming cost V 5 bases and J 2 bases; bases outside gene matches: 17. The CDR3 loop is CSADIRGEGRFQETQYF. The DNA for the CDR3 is TGCAGTGCTGACATTCGCGGGGAGGGCCGTTTTCAAGAGACCCAGTACTTC.

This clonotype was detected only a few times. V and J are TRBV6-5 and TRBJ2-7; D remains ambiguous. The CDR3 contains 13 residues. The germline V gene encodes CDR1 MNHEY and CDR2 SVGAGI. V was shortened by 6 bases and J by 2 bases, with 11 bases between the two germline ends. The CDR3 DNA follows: TGTGCCAGCAGGCTCTCAGCTACCTACGAGCAGTACTTC. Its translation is CASRLSATYEQYF.

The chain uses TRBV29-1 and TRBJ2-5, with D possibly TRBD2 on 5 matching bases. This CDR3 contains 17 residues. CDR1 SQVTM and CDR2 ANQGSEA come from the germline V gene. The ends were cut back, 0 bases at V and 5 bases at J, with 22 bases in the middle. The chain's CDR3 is CSVEELYGDHPGETQYF. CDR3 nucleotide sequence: TGCAGCGTTGAAGAATTATACGGGGATCACCCCGGGGAGACCCAGTACTTC.

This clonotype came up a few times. CDR3 coding DNA: TGTGCCAGCAGGATCTGGGACACGGCATACAATGAGCAGTTCTTC. Translated, it gives CASRIWDTAYNEQFF. V usage is TRBV6-1 and J usage is TRBJ2-1, with D perhaps matching TRBD1 (6 bases). The CDR3 sequence is 15 residues long. Trimming removed 6 bases at V and 4 bases at J, with 16 bases between. Per the germline V gene, CDR1 is MNHNS and CDR2 is SASEGT.

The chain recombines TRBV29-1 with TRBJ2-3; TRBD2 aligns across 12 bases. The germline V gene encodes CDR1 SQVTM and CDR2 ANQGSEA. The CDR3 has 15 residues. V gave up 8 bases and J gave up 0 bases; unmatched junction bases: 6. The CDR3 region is CSTTSGGFSTDTQYF. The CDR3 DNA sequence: TGCAGCACCACTAGCGGGGGGTTTAGCACAGATACGCAGTATTTT.

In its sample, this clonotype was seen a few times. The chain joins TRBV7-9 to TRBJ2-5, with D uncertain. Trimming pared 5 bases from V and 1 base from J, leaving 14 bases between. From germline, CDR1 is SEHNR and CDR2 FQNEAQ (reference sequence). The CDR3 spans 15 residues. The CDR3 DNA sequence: TGTGCCAGCAGCCAGCAAGATTTTTTCCAAGAGACCCAGTACTTC. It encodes CASSQQDFFQETQYF.

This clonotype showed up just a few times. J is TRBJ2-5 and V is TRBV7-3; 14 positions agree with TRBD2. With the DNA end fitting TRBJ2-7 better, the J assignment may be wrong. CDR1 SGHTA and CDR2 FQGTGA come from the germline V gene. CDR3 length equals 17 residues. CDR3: CASSLEGLAGGSYEQYF. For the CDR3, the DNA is TGTGCCAGCAGCTTGGAAGGACTAGCGGGGGGTTCCTACGAGCAGTACTTC.